The 24 T cell receptor beta chains below come from one sample, sequenced in a study of cytomegalovirus exposure and HLA in healthy donors (dated by TCRdb to between 2016 and 2019). The library came from the immunoSEQ multiplex PCR assay. For the multiplex PCR, a mixture combining 60 forward primers for TCR Vbeta segments and 13 reverse primers for TCR Jbeta segments was used. TCRdb's version of the immuneACCESS table is confined to in-frame rearrangements and falls short of the full clone set. An unresolved V gene accounts for under half of the shortfall where checked; the remainder is of unknown origin. This sample has roughly 120,000 clones in its table, and approximately 81% of those were observed once. The ten largest clones take up 1.5% to 2.5% of the sample. The material sequenced was PBMCs. These receptors originate from a man aged 18 to 29 in good health and CMV-seronegative.

The chain carries TRBV2 and TRBJ1-1, with no clear D. CDR3 length: 15 residues. The V end lost 4 bases, the J end lost 3 bases, and 15 bases lay between the germline ends. Germline assignment: CDR1 SNHLY and CDR2 FYNNEI. CDR3 sequence: CASSVHPVQDTEAFF. The CDR3 region has the DNA TGTGCCAGCAGTGTTCACCCCGTTCAGGACACTGAAGCTTTCTTT.

This clone was found once. The V gene is TRBV30, the J gene TRBJ2-3, with 9 bases lining up with TRBD2. The CDR3 consists of 15 residues. The V segment lost 7 bases and the J segment 1 base; nucleotides outside the gene matches: 9. Per germline, CDR1 GTSNPN and CDR2 SVGIG (reference sequence). The CDR3 DNA reads TGTGCCTTCACCCTGGGACTAGCAGGCACAGATACGCAGTATTTT. Translating gives CAFTLGLAGTDTQYF.

This clone turned up a few times. The chain has TRBV5-5 and TRBJ2-7, with 7 bases matching TRBD2. J lost 7 bases, V lost 4 bases, and 2 bases had no gene match. The CDR3 loop spans 11 amino acids. The V gene's germline CDR1 is SGHKS and CDR2 YYEKEE (reference sequence). For the CDR3, the DNA is TGTGCCAGCAGCGGGGGAGGGGAGCAGTACGTC. Encoded protein: CASSGGGEQYV.

The chain links TRBV4-1 to TRBJ1-1; D gene unclear. Trimming shortened V by 4 bases and J by 1 base, and 13 bases separated the two germline ends. The CDR3 contains 15 residues. Germline V CDR1 and CDR2: MGHRA, YSYEKL. The CDR3 coding sequence is TGCGCCAGCAGCCCCCGGGGAACAGCGAACACTGAAGCTTTCTTT. Translated: CASSPRGTANTEAFF.

The chain couples TRBV6-5 to TRBJ1-2, with 7 bases lining up with TRBD1. V trimming: 6 bases; J trimming: 4 bases; junction bases outside the gene matches: 5. Germline-derived CDR1 and CDR2 are MNHEY and SVGAGI. The CDR3 consists of 13 residues. The CDR3 here is CASRETGVYGYTF. Written as DNA, the CDR3 is TGTGCCAGCAGGGAAACAGGGGTCTATGGCTACACCTTC.

V usage is TRBV10-3 and J usage is TRBJ1-6; 8 nucleotides agree with TRBD1. Per the germline V gene, CDR1 is ENHRY and CDR2 is SYGVKD. The CDR3 extends over 15 amino acids. The junction had 8 bases not matched to a gene; V was cut back by 5 bases and J by 8 bases. The CDR3 nucleotides are TGTGCCATCAGTAAGACGACAGGGGATGATTCACCCCTCCACTTT. It translates to CAISKTTGDDSPLHF.

With respect to this clone: One end of the junction is discordant with germline, which a read error may explain. The rearrangement links TRBV29-1 to TRBJ2-7, with TRBD1 identical over 9 bases. The V gene's germline CDR1 is SQVTM and CDR2 ANQGSEA. This CDR3 has 12 residues. The CDR3 protein is CSVTGTGNWVDF. The CDR3 DNA follows: TGCAGCGTTACCGGGACAGGGAATTGGGTTGACTTC.

V usage is TRBV6-5 and J usage is TRBJ1-1; D remains ambiguous. Trimming took off 2 bases at V and 3 bases at J, with 13 bases between the two ends. The CDR3 length is 15 residues. The germline gives CDR1 MNHEY, CDR2 SVGAGI. The CDR3 DNA is TGTGCCAGCAGTTACCTTCGAGTCCTGGACACTGAAGCTTTCTTT. Translated: CASSYLRVLDTEAFF.

V and J are TRBV7-9 and TRBJ1-2; D is ambiguous. Germline lookup yields CDR1 SEHNR and CDR2 FQNEAQ (reference sequence). Trimming took off 1 base at V and 3 bases at J, with 6 bases between the two ends. The CDR3 is 13 amino acids. CDR3 sequence reads: CASSLDSYYGYTF. The DNA for the CDR3 is TGTGCCAGCAGCTTAGACAGCTACTATGGCTACACCTTC.

V and J are TRBV25-1 and TRBJ1-2; a possible D gene is TRBD1 (5 bases). CDR3 length: 16 amino acids. Trimming took 1 base from V and 1 from J, leaving 13 bases between them. CDR1 and CDR2 from the germline V gene are MGHDK and SYGVNS. CDR3 coding DNA: TGTGCCAGCAGTGAATCTCGGGCAGGGCTTAACTATGGCTACACCTTC. Translated: CASSESRAGLNYGYTF.

The J gene is TRBJ2-3, the V gene TRBV9; no definite D call. Deletions cut 4 bases from V and 0 bases from J, with 6 bases between. The CDR3 is made up of 13 amino acids. Germline V gene sequence: CDR1 SGDLS, CDR2 YYNGEE. This CDR3 reads CASSPTSTDTQYF. The CDR3 DNA follows: TGTGCCAGCAGCCCCACTAGCACAGATACGCAGTATTTT. The full variable domain, with the rest looked up from reference TRBV9 and TRBJ2-3, is DSGVTQTPKHLITATGQRVTLRCSPRSGDLSVYWYQQSLDQGLQFLIQYYNGEERAKGNILERFSAQQFPDLHSELNLSSLELGDSALYFCASSPTSTDTQYFGPGTRLTVL.

This rearrangement joins TRBV28 to TRBJ2-1, with D unclear. The CDR3 consists of 10 residues. V lost 8 bases, J lost 9 bases, and 8 bases lay in between. Germline V gene lookup returns CDR1 MDHEN and CDR2 SYDVKM. The CDR3 nucleotides read TGTGCCAGCGGTCCTATTGAGCAGTTCTTC. Protein: CASGPIEQFF.

This chain connects TRBV7-3 to TRBJ2-6; D perhaps matches TRBD2 (6 bases). The V and J ends lost 2 bases and 2 bases respectively, with 10 bases between them. CDR1 is SGHTA, CDR2 FQGTGA, per germline. CDR3 size: 16 residues. The CDR3 reads CASSLGWEAGANVLTF. CDR3 DNA sequence: TGTGCCAGCAGCTTAGGGTGGGAGGCTGGGGCCAACGTCCTGACTTTC.

V and J are TRBV5-6 and TRBJ2-2; no definite D call. Trimming removed 3 bases at V and 4 bases at J, with 16 bases between. The CDR3 consists of 16 residues. Germline CDR1 reads SGHDT; CDR2 reads YYEEEE. The CDR3 DNA reads as TGTGCCAGCAGCTCCGGTCTATGGTCAGGCACCGGGGAGCTGTTTTTT. Translating gives CASSSGLWSGTGELFF.

The chain employs TRBV2 and TRBJ2-4, with D maybe TRBD1 (6 bases). Germline CDR1 is SNHLY and CDR2 is FYNNEI. This CDR3 spans 15 amino acids. The V gene lost 7 bases and the J gene lost 1 base, with 14 bases spanning the gap. The CDR3 sequence is CASTLEQGAKNIQYF. DNA of the CDR3: TGTGCCAGCACTTTGGAGCAGGGGGCCAAAAACATTCAGTACTTC.

V usage is TRBV5-4 and J usage is TRBJ2-7, with D maybe TRBD1 (6 bases). The CDR3 runs 13 residues. Germline-derived CDR1 and CDR2 are SGHNT and YYREEE (reference sequence). V lost 4 bases and J 4 bases, leaving 12 bases between the germline ends. CDR3 DNA: TGTGCCAGCAGCCCCGGGACAACGTACGAGCAGTACTTC. Amino acid sequence: CASSPGTTYEQYF.

V usage is TRBV7-8 and J usage is TRBJ2-7; 8 bases map to TRBD2. The CDR3 is made up of 16 amino acids. Germline V CDR1 and CDR2: SGHVS, FQNEAQ. V lost 1 base, J lost 1 base, and 6 bases stayed unmatched. CDR3 sequence: CASSLGVAGLSYEQYV. The CDR3 bases are TGTGCCAGCAGCTTAGGTGTAGCGGGATTATCCTACGAGCAGTACGTC.

This clone was seen only a few times. The rearrangement joins TRBV9 to TRBJ1-2; no clear D. This CDR3 is 13 amino acids long. Germline V gene data show CDR1 as SGDLS and CDR2 as YYNGEE. Trimming shortened V by 0 bases and J by 2 bases, and 5 bases separated the two germline ends. The CDR3 here is CASSVDSNYGYTF. The CDR3 region has the DNA TGTGCCAGCAGCGTAGACAGCAACTATGGCTACACCTTC.

This chain connects TRBV6-4 to TRBJ2-7, with TRBD2 matching over 7 bases. Per the germline V gene, CDR1 is MRHNA and CDR2 is SNTAGT. This CDR3 contains 16 residues. V lost 7 bases, J lost 0 bases, and 12 bases stayed unmatched. The CDR3 reads CASINSSGGPSYEQYF. DNA of the CDR3: TGTGCCAGCATAAACTCTAGCGGAGGTCCCTCCTACGAGCAGTACTTC.

The gene calls are TRBV5-4 and TRBJ2-3; TRBD2 might be the D (5 bases). Trimming left V 4 bases short and J 0 bases short, with 15 bases between. Germline V gene lookup returns CDR1 SGHNT and CDR2 YYREEE (reference sequence). The CDR3 loop spans 16 amino acids. CDR3 sequence reads: CASSLPGRTSTDTQYF. CDR3 nucleotides: TGTGCCAGCAGCCTCCCCGGTCGGACTAGCACAGATACGCAGTATTTT.

V and J are TRBV9 and TRBJ2-3; 11 positions match TRBD2. CDR3 size: 16 residues. The V gene end was trimmed by 3 bases and the J gene end by 3 bases; junction bases not matched to a gene: 6. The V gene's germline CDR1 is SGDLS and CDR2 YYNGEE. CDR3 amino acids: CASSALAGGVTDTQYF. The DNA for the CDR3 is TGTGCCAGCAGCGCCCTAGCGGGAGGAGTAACAGATACGCAGTATTTT.

The gene calls are TRBV10-3 and TRBJ2-1; 9 bases map to TRBD2. This CDR3 spans 16 amino acids. V shed 4 bases and J 2 bases; nucleotides not matched to a gene: 6. In germline, CDR1 is ENHRY, CDR2 SYGVKD. The CDR3 bases are TGTGCCATCAGTGCGAGGACTAGCGATACCTACAATGAGCAGTTCTTC. Encoded protein: CAISARTSDTYNEQFF.

This chain joins TRBV7-7 and TRBJ2-1, with 7 bases aligning to TRBD2. The junction had 5 bases not matched to a gene; V was cut back by 3 bases and J by 0 bases. This CDR3 is built from 16 residues. Germline CDR1 is SSHAT and CDR2 is FNYEAQ (reference sequence). The CDR3, as DNA: TGTGCCAGCAGCTTCGGCGGGAGAAGCTCCTACAATGAGCAGTTCTTC. Residues: CASSFGGRSSYNEQFF.

This clone was detected once. The chain uses TRBV5-6 and TRBJ1-5; possibly TRBD1 for D (5 bases). Per germline, CDR1 SGHDT and CDR2 YYEEEE. Trimming pared 1 base from V and 4 bases from J, leaving 9 bases between. The CDR3 extends over 14 amino acids. CDR3 nucleotide sequence: TGTGCCAGCAGCTTGCTCCAGGGTAATCAGCCCCAGCATTTT. Translating gives CASSLLQGNQPQHF.